This paragraph reports one T cell receptor (beta chain). The source of the sample is a study of blood T cell repertoires in COVID-19. About the research overall: There were acute and convalescent COVID-19 samples, and they came from the United States, Italy and Spain. T cells, B-cell-depleted T cells, or PBMCs supplied cDNA or gDNA.

Trimming left V 3 bases short and J 0 bases short, with 9 bases between. The CDR3 spans 15 residues. The germline gives CDR1 KGHSH, CDR2 LQKENI. As processed by the authors: Estimation of nucleated cell counts was performed using reference gene primer amplification. Sequencing was performed with immunoSEQ multiplex PCR; in TCRdb, only in-frame clones are kept and a portion is missing. V and J calls and clone size are as listed in that table; D and trimming were resolved from the DNA. The sample lists under 100,000 clones, 89% occurring once. This sequence joins TRBV18 and TRBJ1-3; D is perhaps TRBD1 (5 bases). The sequencing sample was made of peripheral blood. This receptor was taken from a man aged 45-60 years with acute or convalescent COVID-19. The DNA of the CDR3 is TGTGCCAGCTCACCGGACGGACACTCTGGAAACACCATATATTTT. Its translation: CASSPDGHSGNTIYF.